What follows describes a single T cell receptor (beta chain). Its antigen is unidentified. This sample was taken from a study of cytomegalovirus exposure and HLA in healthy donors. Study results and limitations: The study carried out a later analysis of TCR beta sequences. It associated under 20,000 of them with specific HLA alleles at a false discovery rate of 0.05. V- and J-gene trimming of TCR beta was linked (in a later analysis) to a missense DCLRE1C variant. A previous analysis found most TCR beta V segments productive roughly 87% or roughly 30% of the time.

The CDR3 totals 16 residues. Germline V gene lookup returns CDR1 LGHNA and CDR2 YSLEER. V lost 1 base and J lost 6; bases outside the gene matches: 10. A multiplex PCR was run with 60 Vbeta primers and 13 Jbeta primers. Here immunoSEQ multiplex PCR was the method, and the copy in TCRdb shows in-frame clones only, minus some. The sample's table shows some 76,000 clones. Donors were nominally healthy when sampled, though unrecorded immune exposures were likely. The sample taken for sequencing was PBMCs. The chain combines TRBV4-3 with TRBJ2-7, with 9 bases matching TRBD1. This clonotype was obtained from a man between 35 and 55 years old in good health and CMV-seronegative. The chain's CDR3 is CASSQGLTGGMGEQYF. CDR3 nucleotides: TGCGCCAGCAGCCAAGGTCTGACAGGGGGAATGGGCGAGCAGTACTTC.